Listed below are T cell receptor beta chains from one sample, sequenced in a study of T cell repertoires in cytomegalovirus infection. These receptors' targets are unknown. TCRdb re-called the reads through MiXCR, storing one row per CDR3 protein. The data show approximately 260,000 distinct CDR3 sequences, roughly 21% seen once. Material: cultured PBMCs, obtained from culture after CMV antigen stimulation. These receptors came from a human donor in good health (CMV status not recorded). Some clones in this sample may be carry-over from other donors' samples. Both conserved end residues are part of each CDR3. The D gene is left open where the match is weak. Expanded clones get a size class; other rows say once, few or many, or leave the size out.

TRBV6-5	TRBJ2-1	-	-	TGTGCCAACAGTGAGTTTGGGGACGCCCGGGCCAATGAGCAGTTCTTC	CANSEFGDARANEQFF
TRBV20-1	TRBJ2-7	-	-	TGCAGTGCTCCTTCCACTCATAACGCCTACGAGCAGTACTTC	CSAPSTHNAYEQYF
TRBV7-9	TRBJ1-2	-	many	TGTGCCAGCAGCCTGGTTCAGGGGCCTAACTATGGCTACACCTTC	CASSLVQGPNYGYTF
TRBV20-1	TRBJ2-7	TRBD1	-	TGCAGTGCCGCACAGGGGGCCCACGAGCAGTACTTC	CSAAQGAHEQYF
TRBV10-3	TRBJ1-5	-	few	TGTGCCATCAGTACGGGCAATCAGCCCCAGCATTTT	CAISTGNQPQHF
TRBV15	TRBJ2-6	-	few	TGTGCCACCAGCCCAGGACCGGGGGACGGGGCCAACGTCCTGACTTTC	CATSPGPGDGANVLTF
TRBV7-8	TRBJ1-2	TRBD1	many	TGTGCCAGCAGCCGTATTACAGGGGCTAACTATGGCTACACCTTC	CASSRITGANYGYTF
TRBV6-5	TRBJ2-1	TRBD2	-	TGTGCCAGCAGTTATAGGACTAGCGCGGGTGAGCAGTTCTTC	CASSYRTSAGEQFF
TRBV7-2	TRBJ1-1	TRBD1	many	TGTGCCAGCAGCTCCCGGACAGGGGGTAATGATGAAGCTTTCTTT	CASSSRTGGNDEAFF
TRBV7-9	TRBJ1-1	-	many	TGTGCCAGCAGCCTCCCCGGGGGTGAAGCTTTCTTT	CASSLPGGEAFF
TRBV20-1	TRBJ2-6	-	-	TGCAGTGCTAGAGACAGGGCTGGGGCCAACGTCCTGACTTTC	CSARDRAGANVLTF
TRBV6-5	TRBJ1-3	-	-	TGTGCCAGCAGAATCGGGCCTCTAAACACCATATATTTT	CASRIGPLNTIYF
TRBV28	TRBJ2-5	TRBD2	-	TGTGCCAGCGGGCTAGGACTAGCGGGACGGGAGACCCAGTACTTC	CASGLGLAGRETQYF
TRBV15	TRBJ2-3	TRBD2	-	TGTGCCACCAGCAGAATAGGAGGACTAGCGGGAGGGAAACCCCTAGATACGCAGTATTTT	CATSRIGGLAGGKPLDTQYF
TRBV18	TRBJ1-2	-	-	TGTGCCAGCTCACCATCCCCAGACACCAACTATGGCTACACCTTC	CASSPSPDTNYGYTF
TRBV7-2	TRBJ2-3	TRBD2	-	TGTGCCAGCAGCTTAGGGCCTAGCGGGATCGGTAATACGCAGTATTTT	CASSLGPSGIGNTQYF
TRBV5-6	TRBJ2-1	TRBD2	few	TGTGCCAGCAGCTTCCCTAGCGGGAGTAAGGATGAGCAGTTCTTC	CASSFPSGSKDEQFF
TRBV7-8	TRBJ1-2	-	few	TGTGCCAGCAGCTTAGGGGTAGGAGACTATGGCTACACCTTC	CASSLGVGDYGYTF
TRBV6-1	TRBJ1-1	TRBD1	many	TGTGCCAGCAGTTGTCGGGACGGGACAGGAGTAACCTGTCTTGAAGCTTTCTTT	CASSCRDGTGVTCLEAFF
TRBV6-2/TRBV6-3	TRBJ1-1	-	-	TGTGCCAGCAGGGCCAAAACAGGGATTGGTGGCACTGAAGCTTTCTTT	CASRAKTGIGGTEAFF
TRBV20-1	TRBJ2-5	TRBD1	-	TGCAGTGCTAGCGGACCGTGGACAGGGTGGGAAGAGACCCAGTACTTC	CSASGPWTGWEETQYF
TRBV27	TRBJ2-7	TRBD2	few	TGTGCCAGCAGTTTAGGCGGGAGTGGCCACGAGCAGTACTTC	CASSLGGSGHEQYF
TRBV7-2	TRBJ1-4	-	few	TGTGCCAGCAGCATCCGACGGGCAACTAATGAAAAACTGTTTTTT	CASSIRRATNEKLFF
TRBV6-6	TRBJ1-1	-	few	TGTGCCAGCAGTTACAGTCAGGCGGGGACTGAAGCTTTCTTT	CASSYSQAGTEAFF
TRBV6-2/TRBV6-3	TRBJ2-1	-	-	TGTGCCAGCAGTTACTCCAACTCGCGGGAGCAGTTCTTC	CASSYSNSREQFF
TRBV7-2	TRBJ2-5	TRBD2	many	TGTGCCAGCAGCTGGGGGAGGGGAGGGCGCGAGACCCAGTACTTC	CASSWGRGGRETQYF
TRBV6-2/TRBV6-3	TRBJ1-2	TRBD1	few	TGTGCCAGCGACCAGGGACAGGGGTTTGGCTACACCTTC	CASDQGQGFGYTF
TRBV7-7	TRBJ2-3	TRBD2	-	TGTGCCAGCAGCTTGAACGGGAGGGCCAGAGATACGCAGTATTTT	CASSLNGRARDTQYF
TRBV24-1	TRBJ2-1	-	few	TGTGCCACCAGTGATCCGAACTTGAAGCAGTTCTTC	CATSDPNLKQFF
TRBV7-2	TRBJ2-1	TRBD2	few	TGTGCCAGCAGCTTATGGCTAGCGGGAGGGCCTGGTGAGCAGTTCTTC	CASSLWLAGGPGEQFF
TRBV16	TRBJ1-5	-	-	TGTGCCAGCAACTCGAACAGCCGTGATCAGCCCCAGCATTTT	CASNSNSRDQPQHF
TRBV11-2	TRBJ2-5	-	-	TGTGCCAGCAGCACGGTCTCCTCGGGGGAGACCCAGTACTTC	CASSTVSSGETQYF
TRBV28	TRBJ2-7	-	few	TGTGCCAGCAGTTTCACTTACTACGAGCAGTACTTC	CASSFTYYEQYF
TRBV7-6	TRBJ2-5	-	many	TGTGCCAGCAGCCGGAACTCGGGCCAAGAGACCCAGTACTTC	CASSRNSGQETQYF
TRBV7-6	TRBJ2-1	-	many	TGTGCCAGCAGCTTAGGTACAGGACGCACAACCGATGAGCAGTTCTTC	CASSLGTGRTTDEQFF
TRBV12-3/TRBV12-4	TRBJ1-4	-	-	TGTGCCAGCAGTTGGAATGAAAAACTGTTTTTT	CASSWNEKLFF